This TCR beta chain appears in the sequencing data of a study of cytomegalovirus exposure and HLA in healthy donors. TCRdb's copy holds only in-frame clones and misses some; the assay was immunoSEQ multiplex PCR. The sample yields approximately 180,000 clones, about 83% seen once. The CDR3 length is 16 residues. V lost 1 base and J 2 bases, leaving 14 bases between the germline ends. The germline CDR1 and CDR2 sequences are SGHRS and YFSETQ. Sample: PBMCs. This TCR was recovered from a woman aged 18-29 years in good health and CMV-seronegative. The genes are TRBV5-1 and TRBJ2-3, with D tentatively TRBD2 (6 bases). CDR3 coding DNA: TGCGCCAGCAGCTTGCGGGGCAGGGAGGACACAGATACGCAGTATTTT. Translated, it gives CASSLRGREDTDTQYF.